The 27 T cell receptor beta chains reported below all come from one sample, sequenced in a study of cytomegalovirus exposure and HLA in healthy donors. Primers included in the PCR were 60 Vbeta and 13 Jbeta primers. TCRdb's table, derived via immunoSEQ multiplex PCR, lists solely in-frame clones and lacks some. The sample carries around 100,000 clones, 60% to 75% recorded once. Sequencing input: PBMCs. These receptors all come from a woman aged 40 to 50 in good health and CMV-seronegative.

The CDR3 region has the DNA TGCAGTGCTAGTGACAGTTCCGAGCAGTACTTC. Protein product: CSASDSSEQYF. The gene calls are TRBV20-1 and TRBJ2-7; D is possibly TRBD1 (5 bases). With 3 bases removed from V and 6 bases from J, the gap between germline ends came to 9 bases. Germline CDR1 DFQATT, CDR2 SNEGSKA (reference sequence). The CDR3 covers 11 residues.

This clone appeared a single time. This chain joins TRBV28 and TRBJ2-5; weak D call: TRBD2 (5 bases). V lost 2 bases, J lost 4 bases, and 14 bases lay in between. Looked up from germline, CDR1 is MDHEN and CDR2 is SYDVKM. The CDR3 is made up of 15 amino acids. The CDR3 DNA reads as TGTGCCAGCAGTTTACCGAACGACTACATAGAGACCCAGTACTTC. The encoded protein is CASSLPNDYIETQYF.

The chain is built from TRBV29-1 and TRBJ2-3, with D possibly matching TRBD1 (6 bases). CDR3 length: 15 residues. Trimming shortened V by 6 bases and J by 2 bases, and 18 bases separated the two germline ends. The germline gives CDR1 SQVTM, CDR2 ANQGSEA. The CDR3 coding sequence is TGCAGCGTCCGCGTCCGGGACACAACCACAGATACGCAGTATTTT. Residues: CSVRVRDTTTDTQYF.

This chain links TRBV5-1 with TRBJ2-5; D uncertain. V gave up 4 bases and J gave up 1 base, with 2 bases separating them. This CDR3 comprises 11 residues. Germline CDR1 SGHRS, CDR2 YFSETQ. CDR3 region: CASSLQETQYF. The DNA of the CDR3 is TGCGCCAGCAGCCTCCAAGAGACCCAGTACTTC.

The CDR3 reads CASSLTSGVYEQFF. DNA of the CDR3: TGTGCCAGCAGCTTAACTAGCGGGGTCTATGAGCAGTTCTTC. The genes are TRBV11-2 and TRBJ2-1, with TRBD2 identical over 10 bases. The V and J ends lost 2 bases and 8 bases, in that order; junction bases with no gene match: 3. The CDR3 totals 14 residues. The germline CDR1 and CDR2 sequences are SGHAT and FQNNGV.

V and J are TRBV19 and TRBJ1-2; the D is unclear. Germline V gene data show CDR1 as LNHDA and CDR2 as SQIVND (reference sequence). V gave up 1 base and J gave up 5 bases, with 8 bases separating them. This CDR3 comprises 13 residues. CDR3 region: CASSIGGEYGYTF. The CDR3 DNA follows: TGTGCCAGTAGTATAGGGGGAGAATATGGCTACACCTTC.

The chain has TRBV18 and TRBJ2-1, with TRBD2 matching over 7 bases. Losses at the gene ends were 4 bases for V and 8 bases for J; bases not matched to a gene: 11. This CDR3 has 15 residues. CDR1 and CDR2 (germline): KGHSH, LQKENI. The CDR3 bases are TGTGCCAGCTCACTCACCTCGACTAGCTTCGATGAGCAGTTCTTC. Its translation is CASSLTSTSFDEQFF. Drawing the rest from reference TRBV18 and TRBJ2-1, the complete variable domain is NAGVMQNPRHLVRRRGQEARLRCSPMKGHSHVYWYRQLPEEGLKFMVYLQKENIIDESGMPKERFSAEFPKEGPSILRIQQVVRGDSAAYFCASSLTSTSFDEQFFGPGTRLTVL.

The rearrangement links TRBV2 to TRBJ2-7; D ambiguous. Germline V gene sequence: CDR1 SNHLY, CDR2 FYNNEI. CDR3 length: 11 amino acids. The V and J ends lost 5 bases and 2 bases respectively, with 4 bases between them. The CDR3 DNA reads as TGTGCCAGCAGTTTTACCTACGAGCAGTACTTC. It encodes CASSFTYEQYF.

The CDR3 DNA sequence: TGTGCCAGCAGCGCGGACAGTAATTCACCCCTCCACTTT. This gives the protein CASSADSNSPLHF. The chain is built from TRBV2 and TRBJ1-6; TRBD1 might be the D (6 bases). Per germline, CDR1 SNHLY and CDR2 FYNNEI. V lost 6 bases, J lost 6 bases, and 9 bases lay in between. CDR3 length: 13 residues. The full variable domain, completed using reference TRBV2 and TRBJ1-6, is EPEVTQTPSHQVTQMGQEVILRCVPISNHLYFYWYRQILGQKVEFLVSFYNNEISEKSEIFDDQFSVERPDGSNFTLKIRSTKLEDSAMYFCASSADSNSPLHFGNGTRLTVT.

Details on this clone: The sample carries other DNA sequences with the same CDR3. The chain links TRBV5-8 to TRBJ2-7, with D tentatively TRBD2 (6 bases). The CDR3 consists of 18 residues. In germline, CDR1 is SGHTS, CDR2 YDEGEE. The germline V and J ends were trimmed by 0 bases and 0 bases, with 19 bases remaining between them. The CDR3 DNA sequence: TGTGCCAGCAGCTTGGCCGGCGGAGCGAGCGGGTACTCCTACGAGCAGTACTTC. Translation: CASSLAGGASGYSYEQYF.

The V gene is TRBV5-8, the J gene TRBJ2-3; 9 bases match TRBD2. The ends lost 4 bases at V and 11 bases at J; junction bases unmatched: 5. Germline CDR1 SGHTS, CDR2 YDEGEE. CDR3 length: 12 residues. The CDR3: CASSRSGRGQYF. As DNA, the CDR3 is TGTGCCAGCAGCCGTAGCGGGAGAGGGCAGTATTTT.

The chain has TRBV5-1 and TRBJ1-2; possible D gene TRBD1, 6 bases. Trimming removed 2 bases at V and 2 bases at J, with 13 bases between. This CDR3 spans 15 amino acids. Germline loops: CDR1 SGHRS, CDR2 YFSETQ. The CDR3, as DNA: TGCGCCAGCAGCTTCAGTAGGACAGCCAACTATGGCTACACCTTC. This sequence encodes CASSFSRTANYGYTF.

This clone showed up just a few times. V usage is TRBV30 and J usage is TRBJ2-5; the D gene is possibly TRBD1 (6 bases). Germline loops: CDR1 GTSNPN, CDR2 SVGIG (reference sequence). The V end lost 5 bases, the J end lost 9 bases, and 16 bases lay between the germline ends. The CDR3 is 12 amino acids. Written as DNA, the CDR3 is TGTGCCTGGGGTGCAGGGCACAGGGCCCAGTACTTC. This encodes CAWGAGHRAQYF.

CDR3 bases: TGTGCCAGCAGCTTAGGGGGGGGCGTTGAAAAACTGTTTTTT. Its protein product is CASSLGGGVEKLFF. This rearrangement joins TRBV7-9 to TRBJ1-4; D may be TRBD1 (6 bases). Looked up from germline, CDR1 is SEHNR and CDR2 is FQNEAQ (reference sequence). The CDR3 runs 14 residues. V lost 1 base and J lost 7, with 10 bases in between.

This chain joins TRBV29-1 and TRBJ1-1, with 7 bases fitting TRBD1. Germline assignment: CDR1 SQVTM and CDR2 ANQGSEA. This CDR3 contains 14 residues. The ends lost 4 bases at V and 4 bases at J; junction bases unmatched: 9. CDR3 DNA: TGCAGCGTTGGCAGACAGGGACGACGCACTGAAGCTTTCTTT. Translated: CSVGRQGRRTEAFF.

The rearrangement uses TRBV29-1 and TRBJ1-2; D perhaps matches TRBD1 (5 bases). The CDR3 contains 12 residues. The germline gives CDR1 SQVTM, CDR2 ANQGSEA. The germline V and J ends were trimmed by 5 bases and 3 bases, with 10 bases remaining between them. The CDR3 region is CSVSGAYYGYTF. DNA of the CDR3: TGCAGCGTTAGTGGGGCCTACTATGGCTACACCTTC.

The genes are TRBV2 and TRBJ2-5, with D unclear. The length of the CDR3 is 13 residues. CDR1 is SNHLY and CDR2 is FYNNEI in the germline V gene. V was clipped by 4 bases and J by 2 bases, with 8 bases between them. The CDR3 sequence: CASSVLGQETQYF. The CDR3 DNA reads as TGTGCCAGCAGTGTACTTGGTCAAGAGACCCAGTACTTC.

The rearrangement joins TRBV11-2 to TRBJ2-2, with 14 bases identical to TRBD2. The CDR3 loop spans 18 amino acids. CDR1 is SGHAT and CDR2 is FQNNGV in the germline V gene. Trimming took 6 bases from V and 2 from J; bases not matched to a gene: 8. The CDR3 loop is CASSYGLAGGRNTGELFF. As DNA, the CDR3 is TGTGCCAGCAGTTACGGACTAGCGGGGGGCAGAAACACCGGGGAGCTGTTTTTT.

This clone was recorded a few times. The rearrangement uses TRBV13 and TRBJ2-3; possibly TRBD2 for D (5 bases). CDR1 and CDR2 from the germline V gene are PRHDT and FYEKMQ (reference sequence). Trimming stripped 2 bases from V and 4 bases from J, with 19 bases between. The CDR3 is 17 amino acids. In DNA, the CDR3 is TGTGCCAGCAGCTTAAACAGCGGCCAGATGATATCAGATACGCAGTATTTT. Amino acids: CASSLNSGQMISDTQYF.

This clone was observed once. The chain recombines TRBV6-5 with TRBJ1-2, with TRBD1 matching 11 bases. Losses at the gene ends were 7 bases for V and 7 bases for J; bases not matched to a gene: 11. The CDR3 has 15 residues. Germline assignment: CDR1 MNHEY and CDR2 SVGAGI. The CDR3 DNA sequence: TGTGCCAGCACAAAGTGGGGGACAGGGGGATCTGGCTACACCTTC. It yields the protein CASTKWGTGGSGYTF.

The chain uses TRBV11-2 and TRBJ2-3, with 9 positions matching TRBD2. There are 16 residues in the CDR3. From germline, CDR1 is SGHAT and CDR2 FQNNGV. J gave up 0 bases and V 5 bases, and 6 bases lay outside the gene matches. CDR3 DNA: TGTGCCAGCAGCCTCGGACTAGCGCCTAGCACAGATACGCAGTATTTT. This encodes CASSLGLAPSTDTQYF.

This clone was seen a few times. The chain links TRBV28 to TRBJ2-1; D gene ambiguous. V lost 9 bases and J 0 bases, leaving 9 bases between the germline ends. The CDR3 length is 13 residues. Germline CDR1 MDHEN, CDR2 SYDVKM. The CDR3 loop reads CASSPSSYNEQFF. CDR3 nucleotides: TGTGCCAGTTCTCCTAGCTCCTACAATGAGCAGTTCTTC. Full variable domain (missing parts from reference TRBV28 and TRBJ2-1): DVKVTQSSRYLVKRTGEKVFLECVQDMDHENMFWYRQDPGLGLRLIYFSYDVKMKEKGDIPEGYSVSREKKERFSLILESASTNQTSMYLCASSPSSYNEQFFGPGTRLTVL.

This chain joins TRBV9 and TRBJ2-3; 11 bases align to TRBD2. Per the germline V gene, CDR1 is SGDLS and CDR2 is YYNGEE. The CDR3 consists of 15 residues. Trimming removed 4 bases from V and 7 bases from J; junction bases left unmatched: 8. The CDR3, as DNA: TGTGCCAGCAGCCCGCTAGCGGGGGGAACCAATACGCAGTATTTT. Its protein product is CASSPLAGGTNTQYF.

The rearrangement uses TRBV10-1 and TRBJ2-2; D perhaps matches TRBD1 (6 bases). Deletions cut 6 bases from V and 6 bases from J, with 8 bases between. Germline V lookup: CDR1 WNHNN, CDR2 SYGVQD (reference sequence). The length of the CDR3 is 12 residues. The CDR3 nucleotides are TGCGCCAGCAGCAGGGGACCCGGGGAGCTGTTTTTT. Translation gives CASSRGPGELFF.

V usage is TRBV9 and J usage is TRBJ2-3, with 7 bases lining up with TRBD2. Trimming at V came to 4 bases and at J to 0 bases, leaving 8 bases not matched to a gene. From germline, CDR1 is SGDLS and CDR2 YYNGEE. The CDR3 consists of 16 residues. The CDR3: CASSSRLAASTDTQYF. The CDR3 DNA reads as TGTGCCAGCAGCTCCCGACTAGCAGCTAGCACAGATACGCAGTATTTT. The variable domain in full, with the rest retrieved from reference TRBV9 and TRBJ2-3, is DSGVTQTPKHLITATGQRVTLRCSPRSGDLSVYWYQQSLDQGLQFLIQYYNGEERAKGNILERFSAQQFPDLHSELNLSSLELGDSALYFCASSSRLAASTDTQYFGPGTRLTVL.

The chain employs TRBV7-8 and TRBJ2-1; 11 bases are shared with TRBD2. CDR3 length: 17 amino acids. Per germline, CDR1 SGHVS and CDR2 FQNEAQ. The V segment lost 3 bases and the J segment 4 bases; nucleotides outside the gene matches: 8. The CDR3 DNA reads as TGTGCCAGCAGCTTTATTGGGGGGACTAGCGGATACAATGAGCAGTTCTTC. This codes for CASSFIGGTSGYNEQFF.

V and J are TRBV5-1 and TRBJ2-5, with unresolved D. V was trimmed by 1 base and J by 1 base, leaving 8 bases between them. This CDR3 has 14 amino acids. CDR1 is SGHRS and CDR2 is YFSETQ in the germline V gene. The CDR3 nucleotides read TGCGCCAGCAGCTTGACAGTCGGCCAAGAGACCCAGTACTTC. This sequence encodes CASSLTVGQETQYF. Full variable domain (remainder filled in from reference TRBV5-1 and TRBJ2-5): KAGVTQTPRYLIKTRGQQVTLSCSPISGHRSVSWYQQTPGQGLQFLFEYFSETQRNKGNFPGRFSGRQFSNSRSEMNVSTLELGDSALYLCASSLTVGQETQYFGPGTRLLVL.